The 28 T cell receptor beta chains given below trace back to one sample, sequenced in a study of cytomegalovirus exposure and HLA in healthy donors. PCR employed 60 Vbeta and 13 Jbeta primers. Only in-frame clones appear in the TCRdb table, and some are missing; sequencing was by immunoSEQ multiplex PCR. This table holds 100,000 or so clones, 65% to 80% found once. Material: PBMCs. The source of these receptors is a female donor in good health and CMV-seronegative.

V gene TRBV19 combines with J gene TRBJ2-2; perhaps TRBD1 as D (5 bases). The V gene's germline CDR1 is LNHDA and CDR2 SQIVND (reference sequence). Between the trimmed V and J ends, which lost 7 bases and 3 bases, there was a span of 15 bases. This CDR3 has 15 amino acids. CDR3 nucleotides: TGTGCCAGTAAAGGCGTCAGGGCGGACACCGGGGAGCTGTTTTTT. Protein: CASKGVRADTGELFF. Using reference TRBV19 and TRBJ2-2 for the parts outside the CDR3, the full variable domain is DGGITQSPKYLFRKEGQNVTLSCEQNLNHDAMYWYRQDPGQGLRLIYYSQIVNDFQKGDIAEGYSVSREKKESFPLTVTSAQKNPTAFYLCASKGVRADTGELFFGEGSRLTVL.

This chain uses TRBV2 with TRBJ1-5; D uncertain. The CDR3 is 16 residues long. Trimming cost V 6 bases and J 0 bases, with 15 bases left between them. Germline CDR1 SNHLY, CDR2 FYNNEI. CDR3 sequence reads: CASSAIWGDSNQPQHF. For the CDR3, the DNA is TGTGCCAGCAGCGCCATATGGGGAGATAGCAATCAGCCCCAGCATTTT.

The chain is built from TRBV5-1 and TRBJ2-7, with TRBD2 identical over 10 bases. Trimming removed 0 bases from V and 6 bases from J; junction bases left unmatched: 6. The CDR3 loop spans 15 amino acids. Germline loops: CDR1 SGHRS, CDR2 YFSETQ. The CDR3 here is CASSLVGSGGSEQYF. As DNA, the CDR3 is TGCGCCAGCAGCTTGGTTGGTAGCGGGGGGTCCGAGCAGTACTTC. Variable domain in full (rest from reference TRBV5-1 and TRBJ2-7): KAGVTQTPRYLIKTRGQQVTLSCSPISGHRSVSWYQQTPGQGLQFLFEYFSETQRNKGNFPGRFSGRQFSNSRSEMNVSTLELGDSALYLCASSLVGSGGSEQYFGPGTRLTVT.

This sequence joins TRBV19 and TRBJ2-2, with D possibly being TRBD2 (5 bases). CDR3 size: 15 residues. CDR1 and CDR2 (germline): LNHDA, SQIVND (reference sequence). V was shortened by 3 bases and J by 6 bases, with 14 bases between the two germline ends. CDR3 DNA sequence: TGTGCCAGTAGTATCGGAGGCGGTCCCGCCGGGGAGCTGTTTTTT. This sequence encodes CASSIGGGPAGELFF.

This rearrangement joins TRBV2 to TRBJ2-5; 7 bases are shared with TRBD1. The CDR3 sequence is 12 residues long. Looked up from germline, CDR1 is SNHLY and CDR2 is FYNNEI. V was pared by 8 bases and J by 4 bases, with 4 bases of the junction left unmatched. CDR3 sequence reads: CASETGPETQYF. Written as DNA, the CDR3 is TGTGCCAGCGAGACAGGGCCAGAGACCCAGTACTTC. The full variable domain, with the rest looked up from reference TRBV2 and TRBJ2-5, is EPEVTQTPSHQVTQMGQEVILRCVPISNHLYFYWYRQILGQKVEFLVSFYNNEISEKSEIFDDQFSVERPDGSNFTLKIRSTKLEDSAMYFCASETGPETQYFGPGTRLLVL.

The chain is built from TRBV7-9 and TRBJ1-5; possible D gene TRBD1, 6 bases. Trimming removed 5 bases from V and 3 bases from J, with 11 bases in between. This CDR3 spans 14 amino acids. Looked up from germline, CDR1 is SEHNR and CDR2 is FQNEAQ (reference sequence). The CDR3 sequence is CASSGGQINQPQHF. The CDR3 bases are TGTGCCAGCAGCGGGGGCCAGATCAATCAGCCCCAGCATTTT.

In its sample, this clone was seen a few times. J is TRBJ2-7 and V is TRBV5-1; a possible D gene is TRBD1 (6 bases). Per germline, CDR1 SGHRS and CDR2 YFSETQ. Trimming stripped 0 bases from V and 4 bases from J, with 11 bases between. The CDR3 runs to 14 residues. CDR3 amino acids: CASSLDRAEYEQYF. The DNA for the CDR3 is TGCGCCAGCAGCTTGGACAGGGCAGAGTACGAGCAGTACTTC.

This rearrangement joins TRBV30 to TRBJ1-1; D gene ambiguous. Deletions cut 0 bases from V and 6 bases from J, with 14 bases between. This CDR3 has 14 amino acids. CDR1 GTSNPN and CDR2 SVGIG come from the germline V gene (reference sequence). DNA for the CDR3: TGTGCCTGGAGTGTCATCGGCGGAATGGCTGAAGCTTTCTTT. Translation gives CAWSVIGGMAEAFF.

The chain recombines TRBV4-2 with TRBJ1-1, with D unresolved. Germline CDR1 reads LGHNA; CDR2 reads YNFKEQ. Trimming stripped 5 bases from V and 6 bases from J, with 13 bases between. The CDR3 runs 13 residues. This CDR3 is CASSVGGAAEAFF. CDR3 coding DNA: TGTGCCAGCAGCGTCGGCGGTGCGGCTGAAGCTTTCTTT.

This chain uses TRBV7-8 with TRBJ2-3; D possibly corresponds to TRBD2 (6 bases). Germline V CDR1 and CDR2: SGHVS, FQNEAQ. V lost 5 bases and J 4 bases, leaving 10 bases between the germline ends. The CDR3 is 13 residues long. In DNA, the CDR3 is TGTGCCAGCAGCGGGAGGACCGCAGATACGCAGTATTTT. It yields the protein CASSGRTADTQYF.

The sample holds one count of this clone. The V and J genes are TRBV6-5 and TRBJ2-1; 8 bases fit TRBD2. The CDR3 sequence is 16 residues long. Germline-derived CDR1 and CDR2 are MNHEY and SVGAGI. Trimming took 2 bases from V and 5 from J; bases not matched to a gene: 8. The CDR3 coding sequence is TGTGCCAGCAGTTACGCGGGGGGCCATACCAACAATGAGCAGTTCTTC. Amino acid sequence: CASSYAGGHTNNEQFF.

The chain recombines TRBV5-1 with TRBJ2-5, with 7 bases fitting TRBD1. The better agreement between TRBJ2-7 and the DNA end casts doubt on the J call. This CDR3 has 15 amino acids. Germline V gene sequence: CDR1 SGHRS, CDR2 YFSETQ. The CDR3 DNA sequence: TGCGCCAGCAGCCCCCACAGGGGAACCCATCTCGAGCAGTACTTC. Its translation is CASSPHRGTHLEQYF.

This clone was observed a single time. The chain joins TRBV27 to TRBJ2-2, with 7 bases matching TRBD2. The CDR3 length is 18 residues. The germline V gene encodes CDR1 MNHEY and CDR2 SMNVEV (reference sequence). V shed 2 bases and J 2 bases; nucleotides not matched to a gene: 11. Here the CDR3 DNA reads TGTGCCAGCAGTTTAACCGGAGGGAGGGGCCCTAACACCGGGGAGCTGTTTTTT. Translating gives CASSLTGGRGPNTGELFF.

In the case of this clone: At one end, the junction sequence differs from germline, possibly due to a read error. The J gene is TRBJ2-4, the V gene TRBV30, with 9 bases aligning to TRBD1. Germline V gene data show CDR1 as GTSNPN and CDR2 as SVGIG (reference sequence). The CDR3 sequence is 8 residues long. CDR3 region: CAVTGGDF. The CDR3 DNA is TGTGCGGTGACAGGGGGGGACTTC.

The CDR3, as DNA: TGTGCCTGGAGTCGAACAGGGGGCTTGTCCTATGGCTACACCTTC. Its translation: CAWSRTGGLSYGYTF. This chain links TRBV30 with TRBJ1-2; 9 bases agree with TRBD1. This CDR3 has 15 amino acids. Looked up from germline, CDR1 is GTSNPN and CDR2 is SVGIG (reference sequence). Trimming took 2 bases from V and 4 from J; bases not matched to a gene: 8. Complete variable domain (other parts from reference TRBV30 and TRBJ1-2): SQTIHQWPATLVQPVGSPLSLECTVEGTSNPNLYWYRQAAGRGLQLLFYSVGIGQISSEVPQNLSASRPQDRQFILSSKKLLLSDSGFYLCAWSRTGGLSYGYTFGSGTRLTVV.

The V gene is TRBV18, the J gene TRBJ1-5; no clear D. The CDR3 runs 17 residues. Germline V CDR1 and CDR2: KGHSH, LQKENI. Trimming took 3 bases from V and 3 from J, leaving 18 bases between them. This chain's CDR3 is CASSPVETSGLNQPQHF. The DNA for the CDR3 is TGTGCCAGCTCACCGGTAGAGACCTCAGGCCTCAATCAGCCCCAGCATTTT.

A remark on this clone: Other DNA sequences in the same sample also yield this CDR3. This chain connects TRBV6-5 to TRBJ1-1; D possibly corresponds to TRBD1 (5 bases). V lost 2 bases to trimming and J lost 4 bases, with 14 bases between them. Germline values: CDR1 MNHEY, CDR2 SVGAGI. CDR3 length: 15 residues. The DNA for the CDR3 is TGTGCCAGCAGTTACGGGGGGGTATTGCCCACTGAAGCTTTCTTT. As protein: CASSYGGVLPTEAFF.

The genes are TRBV2 and TRBJ2-1; D is possibly TRBD2 (5 bases). Germline CDR1 SNHLY, CDR2 FYNNEI. The CDR3 extends over 13 amino acids. V lost 3 bases and J lost 5, with 8 bases in between. Here the CDR3 reads CASSEGSDNEQFF. The CDR3 DNA is TGTGCCAGCAGTGAGGGTAGCGACAATGAGCAGTTCTTC.

The chain employs TRBV2 and TRBJ2-7; 10 bases fit TRBD1. Losses at the gene ends were 5 bases for V and 5 bases for J; bases not matched to a gene: 6. Per germline, CDR1 SNHLY and CDR2 FYNNEI. This CDR3 has 14 residues. This CDR3 is CASSRQGASHEQYF. CDR3 bases: TGTGCCAGCAGTCGACAGGGGGCTTCCCACGAGCAGTACTTC.

V gene TRBV5-1 combines with J gene TRBJ1-1; D perhaps matches TRBD1 (5 bases). Between the trimmed V and J ends, which lost 4 bases and 5 bases, there was a span of 12 bases. The CDR3 totals 13 residues. Germline lookup yields CDR1 SGHRS and CDR2 YFSETQ. The CDR3 coding sequence is TGCGCCAGCAGCCCCAGGGTGGGGACTGAAGCTTTCTTT. Protein sequence: CASSPRVGTEAFF.

The J gene is TRBJ2-5, the V gene TRBV27; D is possibly TRBD1 (5 bases). The CDR3 has 13 residues. The V end lost 5 bases, the J end lost 2 bases, and 9 bases lay between the germline ends. Germline V gene data show CDR1 as MNHEY and CDR2 as SMNVEV (reference sequence). CDR3 sequence reads: CASSRGYQETQYF. The CDR3 region has the DNA TGTGCCAGCAGTAGGGGTTATCAAGAGACCCAGTACTTC.

The V gene is TRBV7-8, the J gene TRBJ2-5, with a weak D call TRBD2 (5 bases). V was shortened by 2 bases and J by 1 base, with 11 bases between the two germline ends. Germline V gene lookup returns CDR1 SGHVS and CDR2 FQNEAQ. The CDR3 runs to 15 residues. CDR3 amino acids: CASSLQSGPQETQYF. CDR3 bases: TGTGCCAGCAGCTTACAGAGCGGACCCCAAGAGACCCAGTACTTC.

The gene calls are TRBV6-5 and TRBJ1-2; maybe TRBD1 (5 bases). Germline values: CDR1 MNHEY, CDR2 SVGAGI. This CDR3 is built from 14 residues. The V end was cut by 5 bases, the J end by 0 bases, with 10 bases between. Here the CDR3 DNA reads TGTGCCAGCAGTGGACCGACAGCTAACTATGGCTACACCTTC. Residues: CASSGPTANYGYTF.

This sequence joins TRBV29-1 and TRBJ2-5; 11 nucleotides match TRBD2. Trimming cost V 4 bases and J 0 bases; bases outside gene matches: 1. Germline lookup yields CDR1 SQVTM and CDR2 ANQGSEA. This CDR3 contains 14 residues. This CDR3 is CSVGLAGNQETQYF. CDR3 in DNA: TGCAGCGTTGGACTAGCGGGAAACCAAGAGACCCAGTACTTC.

The rearrangement uses TRBV7-2 and TRBJ1-2, with D unclear. Germline lookup yields CDR1 SGHTA and CDR2 FQGNSA. The CDR3 loop spans 13 amino acids. V was cut by 0 bases and J by 8 bases, with 10 bases left in between. CDR3 sequence: CASSLASGVGYTF. CDR3 DNA sequence: TGTGCCAGCAGCTTAGCGTCCGGGGTAGGCTACACCTTC.

CDR3 amino acids: CASSDQGATNEKLFF. The CDR3 DNA reads as TGTGCCAGCAGTGATCAGGGTGCAACTAATGAAAAACTGTTTTTT. The rearrangement links TRBV25-1 to TRBJ1-4; perhaps TRBD1 as D (5 bases). V was cut by 3 bases and J by 0 bases, with 8 bases left in between. The CDR3 is 15 residues long. Germline assignment: CDR1 MGHDK and CDR2 SYGVNS.

This clone was recorded only once. The chain couples TRBV6-6 to TRBJ2-3; D gene unclear. Germline V lookup: CDR1 MNHNY, CDR2 SVGAGI (reference sequence). With 6 bases removed from V and 0 bases from J, the gap between germline ends came to 16 bases. The CDR3 is 16 amino acids. The CDR3 DNA reads as TGTGCCAGCAGCGAACCGGCTAGTCCTAGCACAGATACGCAGTATTTT. As protein: CASSEPASPSTDTQYF.

The sample holds one count of this clone. The V and J genes are TRBV2 and TRBJ2-7, with 8 bases matching TRBD2. Germline CDR1 reads SNHLY; CDR2 reads FYNNEI. There are 13 residues in the CDR3. V was clipped by 6 bases and J by 3 bases; unmatched bases: 4. DNA for the CDR3: TGTGCCAGCAGGGAGGCGGGGGGCTACGAGCAGTACTTC. It translates to CASREAGGYEQYF. The entire variable domain, with the rest obtained from reference TRBV2 and TRBJ2-7, is as follows: EPEVTQTPSHQVTQMGQEVILRCVPISNHLYFYWYRQILGQKVEFLVSFYNNEISEKSEIFDDQFSVERPDGSNFTLKIRSTKLEDSAMYFCASREAGGYEQYFGPGTRLTVT.